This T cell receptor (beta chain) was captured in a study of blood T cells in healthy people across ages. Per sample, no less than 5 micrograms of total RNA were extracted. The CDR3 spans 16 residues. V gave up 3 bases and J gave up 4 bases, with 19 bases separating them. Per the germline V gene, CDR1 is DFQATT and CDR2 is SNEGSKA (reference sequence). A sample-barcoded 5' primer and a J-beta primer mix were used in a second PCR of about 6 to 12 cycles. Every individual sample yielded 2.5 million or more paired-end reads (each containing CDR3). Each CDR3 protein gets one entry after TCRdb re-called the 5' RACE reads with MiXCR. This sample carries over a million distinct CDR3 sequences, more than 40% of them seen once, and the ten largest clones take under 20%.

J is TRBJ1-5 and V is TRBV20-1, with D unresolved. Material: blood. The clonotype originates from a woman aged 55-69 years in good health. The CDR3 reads CSARDFWAGGNQPQHF. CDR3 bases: TGCAGTGCTAGGGATTTTTGGGCCGGAGGGAATCAGCCCCAGCATTTT.